The source of this T cell receptor (beta chain) is a study of regulatory T cells in long-lasting Graves disease. On the study more broadly: Graves' patients (newly diagnosed) had been on antithyroid drugs under 3 months.

CDR1 and CDR2 from the germline V gene are SGHRS and YFSETQ. This CDR3 comprises 14 residues. The V gene lost 5 bases and the J gene lost 1 base, with 12 bases spanning the gap. This clonotype was seen only a few times. The antigen remains unidentified. Described time point: newly diagnosed GD, antithyroid drugs for less than 3 months. PBMC-derived RNA was used for the TCR library. Arm-PCR of CDR3 regions and iRepertoire HTBI primers were the basis on which TCR beta libraries were built. MiXCR was run by TCRdb on the multiplex PCR reads, yielding one entry per CDR3 protein. The profile covers 350,000 to 400,000 distinct CDR3 sequences, with 15% to 20% appearing a single time and 20% taken by the ten largest. Study outcomes and limitations: TRBV28, TRBJ1-2 and TRBJ2-5 were segments that persistent disease favored.

This same sample was also part of a study on T cells in Graves' hyperthyroidism and ophthalmopathy. According to that study: Diagnostic assessment was based on clinical symptoms, serum thyroxine and TRAb, thyroid ultrasound and orbital computed tomography.

Sample: peripheral blood mononuclear cells (PBMCs), taken at new diagnosis, from a patient treated with antithyroid drugs. The source of this sequence is a young woman with Graves disease. The chain couples TRBV5-1 to TRBJ1-2; D is undetermined. CDR3: CASRSLEGNYGYTF. The CDR3 region has the DNA TGCGCCAGCAGATCTCTGGAGGGTAACTATGGCTACACCTTC.